This T cell receptor beta chain came from a study of tissue T cells after allogeneic stem cell transplantation. TCRdb's table, derived via immunoSEQ multiplex PCR, lists solely in-frame clones and lacks some. The table includes some 9,400 clones, just over 55% detected once. This clone was seen once. Antigen: not known. Non-transplant comparator patients with other cancers had at least five gastrointestinal samples and no known gastrointestinal disease. Study-wide points: Across patients, clones rarely overlapped, yet motif clusters were shared tissue-specifically. TCR repertoires tracked anatomic similarity, regardless of disease or transplant status.

The CDR3 is made up of 15 amino acids. Trimming removed 5 bases at V and 3 bases at J, with 17 bases between. Germline CDR1 and CDR2: SQVTM and ANQGSEA. This chain joins TRBV29-1 and TRBJ2-1; tentatively, D is TRBD2 (6 bases). Specimen: tissue from the jejunum, collected at autopsy. The TCR comes from a female donor aged 60 or older with lung cancer. CDR3 residues: CSVRLGGASYNEQFF. The CDR3 DNA reads TGCAGCGTTAGACTCGGGGGAGCGAGCTACAATGAGCAGTTCTTC.